This TCR beta chain was identified during a study of shared clonotypes between healthy human individuals. Each sorted subset replicate got 200 ng genomic DNA, roughly 30,000 genomes. Produced via immunoSEQ multiplex PCR; TCRdb's table is partial and in-frame only. This sample yields over 850,000 clones, of which 70% to 80% are seen a single time; 0.5% to 0.6% belongs to the top ten. Of note for this clone: The antigen remains unidentified.

Study results and caveats: Across subsets, estimated richness was generally greater for naive than for memory populations.

The CDR3 is 17 residues long. Germline V gene sequence: CDR1 MDHEN, CDR2 SYDVKM. V shed 6 bases and J shed 8 bases, with 29 bases lying between them. This rearrangement joins TRBV28 to TRBJ2-7; D tentatively reads TRBD1 or TRBD2 (5 bases each). This TCR was sampled from a man younger than 30 in good health. Some clones in this sample may be carry-over from other donors' samples. The source material was memory CD4+ T cells from PBMCs. As to subset: CD45RA-negative fraction. CDR3 sequence: CASSSPGLRDLSKKQYF. DNA of the CDR3: TGTGCCAGCAGCTCCCCCGGTCTCAGGGACCTTAGTAAAAAGCAGTACTTC.